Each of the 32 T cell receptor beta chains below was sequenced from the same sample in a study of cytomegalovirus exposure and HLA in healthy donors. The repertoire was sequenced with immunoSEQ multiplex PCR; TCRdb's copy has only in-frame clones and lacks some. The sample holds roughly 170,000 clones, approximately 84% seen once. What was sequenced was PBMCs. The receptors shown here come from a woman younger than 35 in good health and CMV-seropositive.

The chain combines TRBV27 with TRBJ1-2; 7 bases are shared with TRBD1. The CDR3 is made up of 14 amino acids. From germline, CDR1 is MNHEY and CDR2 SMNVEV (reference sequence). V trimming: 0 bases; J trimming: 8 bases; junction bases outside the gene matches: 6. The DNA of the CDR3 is TGTGCCAGCAGTTTATCAGGGGGCGAGGGAGGCTACACCTTC. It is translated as CASSLSGGEGGYTF.

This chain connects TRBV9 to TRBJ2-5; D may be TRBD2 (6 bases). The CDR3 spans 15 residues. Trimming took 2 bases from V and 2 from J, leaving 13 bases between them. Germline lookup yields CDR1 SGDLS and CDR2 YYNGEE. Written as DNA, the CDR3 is TGTGCCAGCAGCGTGCAGGGAGGTTTTCAAGAGACCCAGTACTTC. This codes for CASSVQGGFQETQYF.

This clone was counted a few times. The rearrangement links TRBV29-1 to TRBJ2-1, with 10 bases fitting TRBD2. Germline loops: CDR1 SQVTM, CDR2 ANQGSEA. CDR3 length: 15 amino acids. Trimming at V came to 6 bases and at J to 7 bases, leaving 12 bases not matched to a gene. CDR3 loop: CSVGTTSGVINEQFF. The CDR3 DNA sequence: TGCAGCGTGGGAACTACTAGCGGGGTTATAAATGAGCAGTTCTTC.

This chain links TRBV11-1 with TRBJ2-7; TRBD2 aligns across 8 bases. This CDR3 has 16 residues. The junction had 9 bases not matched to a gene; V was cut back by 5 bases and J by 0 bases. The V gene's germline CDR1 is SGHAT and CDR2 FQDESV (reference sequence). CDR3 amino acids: CASSHGGGLSSYEQYF. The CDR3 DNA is TGTGCCAGCAGCCACGGGGGGGGACTTTCCTCCTACGAGCAGTACTTC.

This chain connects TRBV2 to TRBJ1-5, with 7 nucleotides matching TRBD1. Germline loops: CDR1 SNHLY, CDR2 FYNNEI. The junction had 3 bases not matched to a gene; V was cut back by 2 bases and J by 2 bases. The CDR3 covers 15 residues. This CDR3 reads CASSESTGGNQPQHF. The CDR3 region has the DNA TGTGCCAGCAGTGAAAGTACAGGGGGCAATCAGCCCCAGCATTTT. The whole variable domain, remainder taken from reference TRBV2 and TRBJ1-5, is EPEVTQTPSHQVTQMGQEVILRCVPISNHLYFYWYRQILGQKVEFLVSFYNNEISEKSEIFDDQFSVERPDGSNFTLKIRSTKLEDSAMYFCASSESTGGNQPQHFGDGTRLSIL.

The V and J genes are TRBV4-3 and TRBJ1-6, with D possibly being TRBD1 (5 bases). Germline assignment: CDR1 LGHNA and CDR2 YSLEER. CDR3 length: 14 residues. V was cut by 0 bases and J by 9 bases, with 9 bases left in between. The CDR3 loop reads CASSQDMGLSPLHF. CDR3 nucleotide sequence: TGCGCCAGCAGCCAAGATATGGGACTTTCACCCCTCCACTTT.

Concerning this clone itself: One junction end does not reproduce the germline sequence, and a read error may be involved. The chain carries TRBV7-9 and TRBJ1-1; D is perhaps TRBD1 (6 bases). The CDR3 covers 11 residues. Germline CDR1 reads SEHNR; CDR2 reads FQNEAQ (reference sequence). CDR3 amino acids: CASSRDTEAFF. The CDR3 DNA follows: TGTGCCAGCTCCCGGGACACCGAAGCTTTCTTT. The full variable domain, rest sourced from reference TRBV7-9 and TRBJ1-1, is DTGVSQNPRHKITKRGQNVTFRCDPISEHNRLYWYRQTLGQGPEFLTYFQNEAQLEKSRLLSDRFSAERPKGSFSTLEIQRTEQGDSAMYLCASSRDTEAFFGQGTRLTVV.

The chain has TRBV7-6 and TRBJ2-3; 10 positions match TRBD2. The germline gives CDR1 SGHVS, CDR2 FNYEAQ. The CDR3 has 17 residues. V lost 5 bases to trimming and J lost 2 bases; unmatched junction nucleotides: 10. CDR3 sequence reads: CASSPPRSGRVTDTQYF. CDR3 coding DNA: TGTGCCAGCAGCCCTCCAAGGAGCGGGAGGGTCACAGATACGCAGTATTTT.

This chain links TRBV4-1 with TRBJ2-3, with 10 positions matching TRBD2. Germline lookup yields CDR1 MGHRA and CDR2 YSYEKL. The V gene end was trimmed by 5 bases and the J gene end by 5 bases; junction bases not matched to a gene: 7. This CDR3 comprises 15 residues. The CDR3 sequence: CASSTQRGGLDTQYF. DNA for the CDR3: TGCGCCAGCAGCACGCAGCGGGGGGGCCTAGATACGCAGTATTTT.

CDR3 protein: CASSWGFRMAEAFF. CDR3 coding DNA: TGTGCCAGCAGCTGGGGCTTCAGGATGGCTGAAGCTTTCTTT. The V and J genes are TRBV5-6 and TRBJ1-1, with a tentative D call TRBD1 (5 bases). Trimming took 3 bases from V and 6 from J, leaving 15 bases between them. The CDR3 spans 14 residues. Germline-derived CDR1 and CDR2 are SGHDT and YYEEEE.

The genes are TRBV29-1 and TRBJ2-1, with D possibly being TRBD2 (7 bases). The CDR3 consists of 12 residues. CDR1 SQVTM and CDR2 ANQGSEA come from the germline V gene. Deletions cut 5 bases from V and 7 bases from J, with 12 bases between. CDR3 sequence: CSVKGGGNEQFF. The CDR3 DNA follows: TGCAGCGTTAAGGGGGGGGGTAATGAGCAGTTCTTC.

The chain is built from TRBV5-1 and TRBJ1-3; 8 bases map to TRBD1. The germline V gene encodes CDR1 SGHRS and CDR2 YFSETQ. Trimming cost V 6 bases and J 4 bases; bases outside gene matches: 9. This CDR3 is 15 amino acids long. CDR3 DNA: TGCGCCAGCACCGGACAGGGAAATAGGGGAAACACCATATATTTT. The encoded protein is CASTGQGNRGNTIYF.

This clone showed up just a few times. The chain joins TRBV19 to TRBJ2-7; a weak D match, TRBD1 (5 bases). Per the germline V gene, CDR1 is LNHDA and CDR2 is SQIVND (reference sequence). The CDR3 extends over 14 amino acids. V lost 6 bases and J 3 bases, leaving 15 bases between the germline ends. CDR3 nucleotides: TGTGCCAGTAGCCGCGCAGACAGTAACTACGAGCAGTACTTC. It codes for CASSRADSNYEQYF.

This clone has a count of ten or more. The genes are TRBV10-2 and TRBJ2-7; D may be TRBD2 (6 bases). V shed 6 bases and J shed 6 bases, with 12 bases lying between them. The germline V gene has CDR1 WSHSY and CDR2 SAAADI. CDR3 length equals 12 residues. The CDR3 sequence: CASRVTSREQYF. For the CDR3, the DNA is TGCGCCAGCAGGGTGACTAGTCGCGAGCAGTACTTC.

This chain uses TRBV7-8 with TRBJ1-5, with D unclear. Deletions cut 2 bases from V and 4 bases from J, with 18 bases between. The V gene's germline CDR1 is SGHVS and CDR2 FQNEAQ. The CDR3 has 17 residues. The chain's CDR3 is CASSLSGMGVNNQPQHF. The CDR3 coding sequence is TGTGCCAGCAGCTTATCGGGGATGGGCGTCAATAATCAGCCCCAGCATTTT.

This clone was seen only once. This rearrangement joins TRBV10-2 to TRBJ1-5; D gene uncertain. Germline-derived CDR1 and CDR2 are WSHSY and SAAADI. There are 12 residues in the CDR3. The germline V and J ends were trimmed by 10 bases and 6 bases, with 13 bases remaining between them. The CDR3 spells CATGVVVQPQHF. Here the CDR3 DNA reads TGCGCCACCGGGGTGGTGGTTCAGCCCCAGCATTTT.

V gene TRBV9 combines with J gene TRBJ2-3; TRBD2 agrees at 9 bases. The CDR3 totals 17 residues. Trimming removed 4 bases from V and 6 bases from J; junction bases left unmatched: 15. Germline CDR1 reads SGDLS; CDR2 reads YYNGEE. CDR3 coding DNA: TGTGCCAGCAGCCCCCAGAGGGCTAGCGGGAAGGTTGATACGCAGTATTTT. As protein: CASSPQRASGKVDTQYF.

CDR3 DNA: TGTGCCAGCAGTTACTATACGGGGGGGCAGGTCGAGCAGTACTTC. Translation gives CASSYYTGGQVEQYF. V is TRBV6-5 and J is TRBJ2-7, with 8 bases lining up with TRBD2. Germline CDR1 reads MNHEY; CDR2 reads SVGAGI. This CDR3 is 15 amino acids long. V was clipped by 1 base and J by 6 bases; unmatched bases: 8.

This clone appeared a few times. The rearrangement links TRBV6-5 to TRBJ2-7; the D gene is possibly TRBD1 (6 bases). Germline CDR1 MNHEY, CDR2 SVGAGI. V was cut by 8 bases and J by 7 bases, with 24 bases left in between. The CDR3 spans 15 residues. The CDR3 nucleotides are TGTGCCAGCGGCCCATCACCGTCAGGGGTGCGGGAGCAGTACTTC. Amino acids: CASGPSPSGVREQYF.

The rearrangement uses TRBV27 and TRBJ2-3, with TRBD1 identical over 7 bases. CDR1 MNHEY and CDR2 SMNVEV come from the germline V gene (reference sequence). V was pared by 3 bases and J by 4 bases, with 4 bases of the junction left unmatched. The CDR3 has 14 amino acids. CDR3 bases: TGTGCCAGCAGTTTTAGAGGGGGCCCAGATACGCAGTATTTT. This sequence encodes CASSFRGGPDTQYF.

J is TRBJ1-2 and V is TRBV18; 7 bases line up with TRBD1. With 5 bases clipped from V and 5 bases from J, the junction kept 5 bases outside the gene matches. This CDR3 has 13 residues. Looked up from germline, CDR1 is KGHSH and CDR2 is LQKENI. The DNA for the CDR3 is TGTGCCAGCTCAACAGGGGTTCGGTATGGCTACACCTTC. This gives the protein CASSTGVRYGYTF.

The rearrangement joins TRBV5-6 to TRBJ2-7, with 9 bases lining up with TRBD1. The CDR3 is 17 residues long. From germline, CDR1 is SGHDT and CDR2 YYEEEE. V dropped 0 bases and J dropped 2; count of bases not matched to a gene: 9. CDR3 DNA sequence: TGTGCCAGCAGCTTGGCCGGAGTAGGGACAGGGACCTACGAGCAGTACTTC. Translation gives CASSLAGVGTGTYEQYF.

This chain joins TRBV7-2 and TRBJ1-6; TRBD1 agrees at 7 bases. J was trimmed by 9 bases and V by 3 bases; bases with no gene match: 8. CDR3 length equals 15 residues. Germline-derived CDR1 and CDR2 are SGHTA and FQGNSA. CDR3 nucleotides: TGTGCCAGCAGCTTGGCGGGCAGGGGGGCTTCACCCCTCCACTTT. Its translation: CASSLAGRGASPLHF.

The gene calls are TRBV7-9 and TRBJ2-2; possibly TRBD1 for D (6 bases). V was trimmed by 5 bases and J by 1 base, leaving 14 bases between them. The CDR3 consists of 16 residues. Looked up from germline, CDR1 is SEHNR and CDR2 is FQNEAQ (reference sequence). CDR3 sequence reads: CASSRLTTGNTGELFF. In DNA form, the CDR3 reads TGTGCCAGCAGCCGACTGACGACAGGGAACACCGGGGAGCTGTTTTTT.

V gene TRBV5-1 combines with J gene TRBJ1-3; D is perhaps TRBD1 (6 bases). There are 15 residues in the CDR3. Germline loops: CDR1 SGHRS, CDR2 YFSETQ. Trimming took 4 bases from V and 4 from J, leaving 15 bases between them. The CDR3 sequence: CASSDFGGAGNTIYF. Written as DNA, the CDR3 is TGCGCCAGCAGCGATTTTGGGGGCGCGGGAAACACCATATATTTT.

CDR3 bases: TGTGCCAGTAGTATGGGGGGGGCACGTTCACCCCTCCACTTT. As protein: CASSMGGARSPLHF. The chain has TRBV19 and TRBJ1-6; D possibly corresponds to TRBD1 (6 bases). The CDR3 consists of 14 residues. The V end lost 3 bases, the J end lost 9 bases, and 12 bases lay between the germline ends. Germline V gene data show CDR1 as LNHDA and CDR2 as SQIVND (reference sequence).

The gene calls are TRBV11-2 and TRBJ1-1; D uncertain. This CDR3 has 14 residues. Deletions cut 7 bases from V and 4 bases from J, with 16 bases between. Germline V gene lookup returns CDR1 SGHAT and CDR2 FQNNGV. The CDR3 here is CASNDRRRGTEAFF. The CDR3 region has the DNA TGTGCCAGCAACGATAGGAGGCGAGGCACTGAAGCTTTCTTT.

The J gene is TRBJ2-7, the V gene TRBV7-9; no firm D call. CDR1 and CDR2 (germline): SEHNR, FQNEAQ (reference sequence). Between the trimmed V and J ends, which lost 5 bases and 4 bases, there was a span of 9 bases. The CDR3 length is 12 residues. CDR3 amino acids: CASSHDTYEQYF. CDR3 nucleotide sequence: TGTGCCAGCAGCCACGACACGTACGAGCAGTACTTC. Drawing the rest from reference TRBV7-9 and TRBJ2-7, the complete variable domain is DTGVSQNPRHKITKRGQNVTFRCDPISEHNRLYWYRQTLGQGPEFLTYFQNEAQLEKSRLLSDRFSAERPKGSFSTLEIQRTEQGDSAMYLCASSHDTYEQYFGPGTRLTVT.

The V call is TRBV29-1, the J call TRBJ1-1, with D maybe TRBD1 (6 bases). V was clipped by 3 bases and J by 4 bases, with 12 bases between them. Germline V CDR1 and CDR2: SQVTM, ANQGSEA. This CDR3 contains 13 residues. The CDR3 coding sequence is TGCAGCGTTGATGTAAAAGGGGGCACTGAAGCTTTCTTT. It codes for CSVDVKGGTEAFF.

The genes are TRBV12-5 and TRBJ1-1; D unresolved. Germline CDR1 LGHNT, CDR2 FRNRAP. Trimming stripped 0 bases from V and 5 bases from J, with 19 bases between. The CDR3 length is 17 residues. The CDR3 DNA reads TGTGCTAGTGGTTTGGTACGGTATGGGAGTTGGAGTACTGAAGCTTTCTTT. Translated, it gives CASGLVRYGSWSTEAFF. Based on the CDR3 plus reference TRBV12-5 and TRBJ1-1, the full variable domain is DARVTQTPRHKVTEMGQEVTMRCQPILGHNTVFWYRQTMMQGLELLAYFRNRAPLDDSGMPKDRFSAEMPDATLATLKIQPSEPRDSAVYFCASGLVRYGSWSTEAFFGQGTRLTVV.

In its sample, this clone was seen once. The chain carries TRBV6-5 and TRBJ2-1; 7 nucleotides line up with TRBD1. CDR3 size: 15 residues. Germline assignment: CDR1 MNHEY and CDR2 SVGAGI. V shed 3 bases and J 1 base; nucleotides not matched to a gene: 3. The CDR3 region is CASSYGTASYNEQFF. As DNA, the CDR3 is TGTGCCAGCAGTTATGGGACAGCTTCCTACAATGAGCAGTTCTTC.

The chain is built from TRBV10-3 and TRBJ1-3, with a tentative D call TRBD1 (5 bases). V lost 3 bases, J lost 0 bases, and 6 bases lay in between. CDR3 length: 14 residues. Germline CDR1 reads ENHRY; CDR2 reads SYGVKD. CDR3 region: CAISDRVSGNTIYF. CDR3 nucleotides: TGTGCCATCAGTGACAGGGTCTCTGGAAACACCATATATTTT.